The 29 T cell receptor beta chains in this list originate from one sample, sequenced in a study of cytomegalovirus exposure and HLA in healthy donors. PCR primers comprised 60 Vbeta and 13 Jbeta primers. Sequencing was performed with immunoSEQ multiplex PCR; in TCRdb, only in-frame clones are kept and a portion is missing. The data hold around 140,000 clones, with around 80% observed a single time. Sequencing used PBMCs. The receptors stem from a man aged 35 to 55 in good health and CMV-seronegative.

This clone showed up just once. The chain employs TRBV7-2 and TRBJ2-5; the match to TRBD1 covers 8 bases. The J call is uncertain, as TRBJ2-7 better fits the DNA end. The CDR3 contains 14 residues. CDR1 is SGHTA, CDR2 FQGNSA, per germline. The CDR3 DNA reads as TGTGCCAGCAGCTTACAGGACAGGGACTACGAGCAGTACTTC. Translating gives CASSLQDRDYEQYF.

V and J are TRBV2 and TRBJ1-2, with a tentative D call TRBD1 (6 bases). Germline-derived CDR1 and CDR2 are SNHLY and FYNNEI. V lost 6 bases, J lost 0 bases, and 14 bases lay in between. The CDR3 runs to 15 residues. The CDR3 sequence is CASRSDRLANYGYTF. CDR3 nucleotide sequence: TGTGCCAGCAGATCGGACAGATTAGCTAACTATGGCTACACCTTC.

The genes are TRBV6-1 and TRBJ2-5, with TRBD1 identical over 9 bases. Germline-derived CDR1 and CDR2 are MNHNS and SASEGT. This CDR3 contains 15 residues. The ends lost 5 bases at V and 5 bases at J; junction bases unmatched: 9. The CDR3 bases are TGTGCCAGCAGTCTAAAACCCGGGACAGGGGAGACCCAGTACTTC. Amino acids: CASSLKPGTGETQYF.

This rearrangement joins TRBV2 to TRBJ2-3; TRBD1 agrees at 10 bases. The germline CDR1 and CDR2 sequences are SNHLY and FYNNEI. V was pared by 0 bases and J by 4 bases, with 4 bases of the junction left unmatched. This CDR3 has 16 amino acids. The CDR3 coding sequence is TGTGCCAGCAGTGAAGCGACAGGGGGCGGCGCAGATACGCAGTATTTT. The encoded protein is CASSEATGGGADTQYF.

This clone was picked up a small number of times. V gene TRBV27 combines with J gene TRBJ2-7; weak D call: TRBD2 (5 bases). CDR1 is MNHEY, CDR2 SMNVEV, per germline (reference sequence). Trimming cost V 6 bases and J 0 bases, with 12 bases left between them. CDR3 length: 14 residues. The CDR3 sequence: CASRPSGSSYEQYF. The CDR3, as DNA: TGTGCCAGCAGACCCTCGGGAAGCTCCTACGAGCAGTACTTC.

The chain combines TRBV18 with TRBJ1-2; TRBD1 matches 7 bases. CDR1 and CDR2 from the germline V gene are KGHSH and LQKENI. This CDR3 is 17 amino acids long. Germline trimming cut 3 bases from V and 4 bases from J; bases unmatched to any gene: 14. In DNA, the CDR3 is TGTGCCAGCTCACCGCCCCGCGCAGGGGGAGGCGGCTATGGCTACACCTTC. It specifies CASSPPRAGGGGYGYTF.

This clone was detected once. The V and J genes are TRBV9 and TRBJ2-3, with a tentative D call TRBD2 (6 bases). The ends were cut back, 4 bases at V and 1 base at J, with 13 bases in the middle. Germline V lookup: CDR1 SGDLS, CDR2 YYNGEE. This CDR3 has 15 amino acids. The CDR3 DNA reads TGTGCCAGCAGCCCTACCGGACTACGCACAGATACGCAGTATTTT. Translated: CASSPTGLRTDTQYF.

The chain carries TRBV27 and TRBJ1-1, with 7 nucleotides matching TRBD1. Germline trimming cut 3 bases from V and 4 bases from J; bases unmatched to any gene: 5. The CDR3 has 14 residues. Germline V CDR1 and CDR2: MNHEY, SMNVEV (reference sequence). CDR3: CASSFTGTATEAFF. CDR3 DNA: TGTGCCAGCAGTTTTACCGGGACAGCCACTGAAGCTTTCTTT.

The V call is TRBV7-9, the J call TRBJ2-3; perhaps TRBD1 as D (6 bases). Trimming took 10 bases from V and 4 from J, leaving 15 bases between them. The CDR3 runs to 13 residues. Germline CDR1 SEHNR, CDR2 FQNEAQ (reference sequence). Here the CDR3 DNA reads TGTGCCATCCCACAGGGATTCCCAGATACGCAGTATTTT. This translates into CAIPQGFPDTQYF.

This sequence joins TRBV21-1 and TRBJ1-1; the D call in the table, TRBD1, was not verified against the DNA. TRBV21-1 is assigned pseudogene status. This CDR3 spans 14 amino acids. The chain's CDR3 is CASSEEGQSTEAFF. Written as DNA, the CDR3 is TGTGCCAGCAGCGAAGAAGGACAGAGCACTGAAGCTTTCTTT.

This chain connects TRBV5-4 to TRBJ2-1; no clear D. The CDR3 has 14 residues. Trimming took 1 base from V and 0 from J, leaving 5 bases between them. Germline values: CDR1 SGHNT, CDR2 YYREEE (reference sequence). The CDR3 DNA is TGTGCCAGCAGCTTGACAAACTCCTACAATGAGCAGTTCTTC. Its protein is CASSLTNSYNEQFF.

The rearrangement joins TRBV9 to TRBJ1-1, with 8 bases aligning to TRBD1. The J segment lost 0 bases and the V segment lost 4 bases, leaving 8 bases of the junction unmatched. The germline CDR1 and CDR2 sequences are SGDLS and YYNGEE. This CDR3 is built from 16 residues. The CDR3 DNA reads as TGTGCCAGCAGCCCCTCGCCGGGACAGGTGAACACTGAAGCTTTCTTT. The encoded protein is CASSPSPGQVNTEAFF.

The genes are TRBV2 and TRBJ1-1; 8 bases are shared with TRBD1. Germline V gene data show CDR1 as SNHLY and CDR2 as FYNNEI. The CDR3 contains 16 residues. Trimming cost V 3 bases and J 4 bases; bases outside gene matches: 10. CDR3 amino acids: CASSDSAGQGATEAFF. Here the CDR3 DNA reads TGTGCCAGCAGTGATTCGGCAGGACAGGGCGCCACTGAAGCTTTCTTT. The whole variable domain, remainder taken from reference TRBV2 and TRBJ1-1, is EPEVTQTPSHQVTQMGQEVILRCVPISNHLYFYWYRQILGQKVEFLVSFYNNEISEKSEIFDDQFSVERPDGSNFTLKIRSTKLEDSAMYFCASSDSAGQGATEAFFGQGTRLTVV.

This clone was recorded a few times. The chain links TRBV6-6 to TRBJ1-2, with D possibly matching TRBD1 (5 bases). The germline V gene encodes CDR1 MNHNY and CDR2 SVGAGI (reference sequence). There are 14 residues in the CDR3. V dropped 4 bases and J dropped 0 bases, with 9 bases sitting between them. The CDR3 loop is CASSFDRANYGYTF. CDR3 sequence (DNA): TGTGCCAGCAGTTTCGACAGAGCTAACTATGGCTACACCTTC.

CDR3 coding DNA: TGCGCCAGCAGCTTGGCCGGGTTCGACTCTGGAAACACCATATATTTT. Its protein product is CASSLAGFDSGNTIYF. The chain has TRBV5-1 and TRBJ1-3; D is unclear. V was shortened by 0 bases and J by 0 bases, with 10 bases between the two germline ends. Germline V gene data show CDR1 as SGHRS and CDR2 as YFSETQ. This CDR3 region has 16 residues.

V usage is TRBV6-5 and J usage is TRBJ2-3, with 8 bases that match TRBD1. CDR1 MNHEY and CDR2 SVGAGI come from the germline V gene. The CDR3 is 14 amino acids. The ends lost 6 bases at V and 1 base at J; junction bases unmatched: 3. This CDR3 reads CASRDRAGTDTQYF. As DNA, the CDR3 is TGTGCCAGCAGGGACAGGGCGGGCACAGATACGCAGTATTTT.

CDR3 amino acids: CASSLDRGWRETQYF. Written as DNA, the CDR3 is TGCGCCAGCAGCTTGGACAGGGGATGGAGGGAGACCCAGTACTTC. V and J are TRBV5-1 and TRBJ2-5; TRBD1 aligns across 7 bases. With V trimmed by 0 bases and J by 5 bases, 7 bases remained unmatched. Looked up from germline, CDR1 is SGHRS and CDR2 is YFSETQ. This CDR3 is 15 amino acids long.

V usage is TRBV2 and J usage is TRBJ2-2; TRBD2 matches 11 bases. The CDR3 is 15 amino acids. Unmatched junction bases numbered 5, after V lost 8 bases and J lost 3 bases. Germline assignment: CDR1 SNHLY and CDR2 FYNNEI. The CDR3 sequence: CASRGTSGHTGELFF. In DNA form, the CDR3 reads TGTGCCAGCCGCGGGACTAGCGGTCACACCGGGGAGCTGTTTTTT.

The rearrangement uses TRBV7-9 and TRBJ1-3, with no clear D. Trimming took off 3 bases at V and 0 bases at J, with 9 bases between the two ends. Germline CDR1 SEHNR, CDR2 FQNEAQ (reference sequence). This CDR3 spans 15 amino acids. CDR3 sequence: CASSLVGSSGNTIYF. Here the CDR3 DNA reads TGTGCCAGCAGCTTGGTGGGGAGCTCTGGAAACACCATATATTTT. The whole variable domain, filled in from reference TRBV7-9 and TRBJ1-3, reads DTGVSQNPRHKITKRGQNVTFRCDPISEHNRLYWYRQTLGQGPEFLTYFQNEAQLEKSRLLSDRFSAERPKGSFSTLEIQRTEQGDSAMYLCASSLVGSSGNTIYFGEGSWLTVV.

This chain connects TRBV7-9 to TRBJ2-3; D gene unclear. The V gene's germline CDR1 is SEHNR and CDR2 FQNEAQ (reference sequence). This CDR3 has 15 residues. V lost 4 bases to trimming and J lost 2 bases, with 13 bases between them. CDR3 DNA: TGTGCCAGCAGCTCCCTACTCCATCCCACAGATACGCAGTATTTT. Its translation is CASSSLLHPTDTQYF.

This clone occurred once. This sequence joins TRBV5-1 and TRBJ1-1; 7 bases match TRBD1. This CDR3 is 12 amino acids long. CDR1 and CDR2 (germline): SGHRS, YFSETQ. The J segment lost 8 bases and the V segment lost 3 bases, leaving 4 bases of the junction unmatched. The CDR3 region has the DNA TGCGCCAGCAGCTGGGACAGACAGGAAGCTTTCTTT. Translated: CASSWDRQEAFF.

V gene TRBV13 combines with J gene TRBJ1-5; 10 bases fit TRBD1. There are 21 residues in the CDR3. V lost 2 bases, J lost 0 bases, and 16 bases stayed unmatched. Germline lookup yields CDR1 PRHDT and CDR2 FYEKMQ (reference sequence). CDR3 sequence reads: CASSLLQTRDRGPYSNQPQHF. DNA of the CDR3: TGTGCCAGCAGCTTACTTCAAACCCGGGACAGGGGTCCGTATAGCAATCAGCCCCAGCATTTT.

Turning to this clone: The sample has other DNA sequences that encode this CDR3 too. The chain is built from TRBV5-1 and TRBJ2-5, with a weak D call TRBD2 (6 bases). Looked up from germline, CDR1 is SGHRS and CDR2 is YFSETQ. Trimming cost V 2 bases and J 5 bases, with 10 bases left between them. CDR3 length equals 13 residues. CDR3 region: CASSLGGGETQYF. In DNA form, the CDR3 reads TGCGCCAGCAGCTTAGGCGGAGGGGAGACCCAGTACTTC.

CDR3: CASSPRTGRNSPLHF. The CDR3 DNA reads TGTGCCAGCAGTCCACGGACAGGGCGGAATTCACCCCTCCACTTT. The rearrangement links TRBV6-5 to TRBJ1-6; TRBD1 matches at 8 bases. Unmatched junction bases numbered 7, after V lost 5 bases and J lost 7 bases. This CDR3 region has 15 residues. Germline lookup yields CDR1 MNHEY and CDR2 SVGAGI.

V gene TRBV6-5 combines with J gene TRBJ1-6; tentatively, D is TRBD1 (6 bases). V lost 3 bases to trimming and J lost 7 bases, with 10 bases between them. CDR1 is MNHEY, CDR2 SVGAGI, per germline. CDR3 length: 14 amino acids. The CDR3 here is CASSYSQGNSPLHF. DNA of the CDR3: TGTGCCAGCAGTTATTCGCAGGGGAATTCACCCCTCCACTTT.

V usage is TRBV19 and J usage is TRBJ1-6; D is unclear. The V end lost 7 bases, the J end lost 7 bases, and 11 bases lay between the germline ends. This CDR3 is built from 13 residues. Germline values: CDR1 LNHDA, CDR2 SQIVND (reference sequence). As DNA, the CDR3 is TGTGCCAGTAATAGAGACCTGAATTCACCCCTCCACTTT. Translated: CASNRDLNSPLHF.

V usage is TRBV19 and J usage is TRBJ1-1, with TRBD1 matching 7 bases. Germline V gene data show CDR1 as LNHDA and CDR2 as SQIVND (reference sequence). The CDR3 sequence is 16 residues long. Trimming took 1 base from V and 3 from J; bases not matched to a gene: 8. This CDR3 reads CASSIGSAGGDTEAFF. In DNA form, the CDR3 reads TGTGCCAGTAGTATAGGATCAGCAGGGGGTGACACTGAAGCTTTCTTT.

This clone was seen many times. The gene calls are TRBV4-3 and TRBJ2-7; D may be TRBD1 (6 bases). CDR1 and CDR2 (germline): LGHNA, YSLEER. The CDR3 runs 12 residues. V shed 4 bases and J shed 6 bases, with 10 bases lying between them. Here the CDR3 DNA reads TGCGCCAGCAGCCGGGTACAGGGCGAGCAGTACTTC. It codes for CASSRVQGEQYF.

This clone showed up just a few times. This chain uses TRBV5-1 with TRBJ1-6; 9 bases align to TRBD1. This CDR3 comprises 17 residues. Germline CDR1 SGHRS, CDR2 YFSETQ. V was pared by 0 bases and J by 10 bases, with 11 bases of the junction left unmatched. The CDR3 here is CASSLGVQGAGGSPLHF. CDR3 nucleotides: TGCGCCAGCAGCTTGGGGGTACAGGGGGCAGGTGGCTCACCCCTCCACTTT. The full variable domain, its missing parts supplied by reference TRBV5-1 and TRBJ1-6, is KAGVTQTPRYLIKTRGQQVTLSCSPISGHRSVSWYQQTPGQGLQFLFEYFSETQRNKGNFPGRFSGRQFSNSRSEMNVSTLELGDSALYLCASSLGVQGAGGSPLHFGNGTRLTVT.